The clone carrying this TCR beta chain was seen only a few times. Its antigen remains unidentified. Patients having total pancreatectomy with islet autotransplantation provided the chronic pancreatitis pancreas tissue. V was cut by 0 bases and J by 2 bases, with 8 bases left in between. The CDR3 is 16 residues long. The V gene's germline CDR1 is LGHDT and CDR2 YNNKEL (reference sequence). This entry belongs to a study of immune characteristics of hereditary and idiopathic chronic pancreatitis. Findings and caveats of the study: Versus controls, both chronic pancreatitis groups showed increased diversity and reduced clonality. Patients with more severe chronic pancreatitis had more productive TCR rearrangements. Because tissue was from TPIAT only, disease duration differences may confound results. Gene families like TRBV10, TRBV19, TRBV23 and TRBV5 were used differently between subtypes.

Assay: immunoSEQ multiplex PCR; the TCRdb copy retains only in-frame clones and omits some. Of about 14,000 clones listed, roughly 80% are singletons. The TCR comes from a human donor with chronic pancreatitis. The J gene is TRBJ2-6, the V gene TRBV3-1 (or the pseudogene TRBV3-2); unclear D gene. The sequenced sample consisted of pancreas tissue with hereditary chronic pancreatitis. Here the CDR3 DNA reads TGTGCCAGCAGCCAAGAACATGGGACTGGGGCCAACGTCCTGACTTTC. Amino acid sequence: CASSQEHGTGANVLTF.